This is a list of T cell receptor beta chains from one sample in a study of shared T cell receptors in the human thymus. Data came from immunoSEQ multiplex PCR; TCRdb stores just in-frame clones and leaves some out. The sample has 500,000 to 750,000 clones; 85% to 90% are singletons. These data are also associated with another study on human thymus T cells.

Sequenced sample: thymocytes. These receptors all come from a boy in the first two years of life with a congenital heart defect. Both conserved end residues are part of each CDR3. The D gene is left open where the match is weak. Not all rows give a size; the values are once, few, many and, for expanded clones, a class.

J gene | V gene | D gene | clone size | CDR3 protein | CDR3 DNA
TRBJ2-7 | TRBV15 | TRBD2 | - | CATSRAVSGRGKEGEQYF | TGTGCCACCAGCAGAGCGGTTAGCGGGCGGGGGAAGGAGGGCGAGCAGTACTTC
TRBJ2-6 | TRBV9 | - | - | CASSVLPSGANVLTF | TGTGCCAGCAGCGTACTTCCTTCTGGGGCCAACGTCCTGACTTTC
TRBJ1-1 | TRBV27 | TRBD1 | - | CASSSRQGMNTEAFF | TGTGCCAGCAGTTCCCGACAGGGGATGAACACTGAAGCTTTCTTT
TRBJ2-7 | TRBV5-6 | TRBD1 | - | CASSPGTGISSHSYEQYF | TGTGCCAGCAGCCCCGGGACAGGGATCTCATCCCACTCCTACGAGCAGTACTTC
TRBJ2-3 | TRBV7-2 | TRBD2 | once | CASSPRSLAGVWADTQYF | TGTGCCAGCAGCCCACGGTCGCTAGCGGGAGTTTGGGCAGATACGCAGTATTTT
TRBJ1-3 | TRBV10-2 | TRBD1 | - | CASSRDRPSSGNTIYF | TGCGCCAGCAGTCGGGACAGGCCGAGCTCTGGAAACACCATATATTTT
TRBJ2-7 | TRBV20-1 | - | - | CSASGGNEQYF | TGCAGTGCTAGCGGGGGAAACGAGCAGTACTTC
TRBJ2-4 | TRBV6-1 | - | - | CASSVGEDIQYF | TGTGCCAGCAGTGTCGGGGAGGACATTCAGTACTTC
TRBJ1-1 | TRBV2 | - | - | CASSEAVRHLNTEAFF | TGTGCCAGCAGTGAAGCCGTGAGACATTTGAACACTGAAGCTTTCTTT
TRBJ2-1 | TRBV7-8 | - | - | CASSPKGPGEDTNNEQFF | TGTGCCAGCAGCCCTAAGGGGCCCGGGGAGGACACCAACAATGAGCAGTTCTTC
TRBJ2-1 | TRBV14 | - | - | CASSRIRQDYNEQFF | TGTGCCAGCAGCCGAATCCGACAGGACTACAATGAGCAGTTCTTC
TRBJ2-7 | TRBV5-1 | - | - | CASSLASENDYEQYF | TGCGCCAGCAGCTTGGCCTCAGAAAATGACTACGAGCAGTACTTC
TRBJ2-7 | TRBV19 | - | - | CASSTDTSYEQYF | TGTGCCAGTAGTACGGACACGTCCTACGAGCAGTACTTC
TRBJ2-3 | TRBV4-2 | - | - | CASKQDSKRTDTQYF | TGTGCCAGCAAGCAGGACTCGAAGCGCACAGATACGCAGTATTTT
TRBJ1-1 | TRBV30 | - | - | CAWSEQVNTEAFF | TGTGCCTGGAGTGAACAGGTGAACACTGAAGCTTTCTTT
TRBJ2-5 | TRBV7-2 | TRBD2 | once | CASSLCARGRAGETQYF | TGTGCCAGCAGCTTATGTGCACGCGGGAGGGCGGGGGAGACCCAGTACTTC
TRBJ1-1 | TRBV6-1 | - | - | CASSLVQVNTEAFF | TGTGCCAGCAGTCTTGTACAAGTGAACACTGAAGCTTTCTTT
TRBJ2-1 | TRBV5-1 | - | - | CASSLGGPGISPYNEQFF | TGCGCCAGCAGCTTGGGGGGGCCGGGGATTTCCCCGTACAATGAGCAGTTCTTC